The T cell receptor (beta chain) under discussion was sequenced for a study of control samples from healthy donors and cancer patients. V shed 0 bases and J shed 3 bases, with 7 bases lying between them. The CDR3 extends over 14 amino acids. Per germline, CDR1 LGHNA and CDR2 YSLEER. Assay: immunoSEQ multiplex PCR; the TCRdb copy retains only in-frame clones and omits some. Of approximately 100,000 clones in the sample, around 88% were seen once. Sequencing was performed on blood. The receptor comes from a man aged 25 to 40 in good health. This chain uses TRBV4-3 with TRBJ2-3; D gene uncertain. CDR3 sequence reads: CASSQERVTDTQYF. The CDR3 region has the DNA TGCGCCAGCAGCCAAGAAAGGGTTACAGATACGCAGTATTTT.